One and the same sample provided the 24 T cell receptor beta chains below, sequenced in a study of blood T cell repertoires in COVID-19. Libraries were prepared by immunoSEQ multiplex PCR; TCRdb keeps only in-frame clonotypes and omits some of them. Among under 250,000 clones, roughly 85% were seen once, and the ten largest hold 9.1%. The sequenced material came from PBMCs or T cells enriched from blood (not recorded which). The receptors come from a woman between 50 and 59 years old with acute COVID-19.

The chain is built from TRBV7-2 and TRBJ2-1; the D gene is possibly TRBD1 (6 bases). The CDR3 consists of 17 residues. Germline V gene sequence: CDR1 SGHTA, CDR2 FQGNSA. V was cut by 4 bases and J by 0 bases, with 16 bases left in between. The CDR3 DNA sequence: TGTGCCAGCAGCTCCAGCGGACAGTCCGGCTCCTACAATGAGCAGTTCTTC. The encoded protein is CASSSSGQSGSYNEQFF. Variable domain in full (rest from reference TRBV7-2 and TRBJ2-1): GAGVSQSPSNKVTEKGKDVELRCDPISGHTALYWYRQSLGQGLEFLIYFQGNSAPDKSGLPSDRFSAERTGGSVSTLTIQRTQQEDSAVYLCASSSSGQSGSYNEQFFGPGTRLTVL.

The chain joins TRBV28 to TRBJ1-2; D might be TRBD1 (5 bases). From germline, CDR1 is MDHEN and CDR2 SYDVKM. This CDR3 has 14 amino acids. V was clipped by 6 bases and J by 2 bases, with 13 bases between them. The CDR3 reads CASSLVGGNYGYTF. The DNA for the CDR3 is TGTGCCAGCAGCTTAGTGGGGGGGAACTATGGCTACACCTTC.

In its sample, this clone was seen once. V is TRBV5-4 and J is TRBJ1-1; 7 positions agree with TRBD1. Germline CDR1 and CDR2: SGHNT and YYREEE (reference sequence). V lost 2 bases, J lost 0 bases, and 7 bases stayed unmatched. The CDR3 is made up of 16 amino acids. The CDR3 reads CASSFLGQAMNTEAFF. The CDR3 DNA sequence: TGTGCCAGCAGCTTTCTAGGACAGGCCATGAACACTGAAGCTTTCTTT. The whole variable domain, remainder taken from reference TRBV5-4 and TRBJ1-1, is ETGVTQSPTHLIKTRGQQVTLRCSSQSGHNTVSWYQQALGQGPQFIFQYYREEENGRGNFPPRFSGLQFPNYSSELNVNALELDDSALYLCASSFLGQAMNTEAFFGQGTRLTVV.

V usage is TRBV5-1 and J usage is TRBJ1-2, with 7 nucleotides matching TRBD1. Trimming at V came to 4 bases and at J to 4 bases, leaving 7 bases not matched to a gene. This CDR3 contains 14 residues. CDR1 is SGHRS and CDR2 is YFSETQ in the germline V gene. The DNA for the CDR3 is TGCGCCAGCAGCCCTCCAGGGGGTGCCTATGGCTACACCTTC. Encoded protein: CASSPPGGAYGYTF.

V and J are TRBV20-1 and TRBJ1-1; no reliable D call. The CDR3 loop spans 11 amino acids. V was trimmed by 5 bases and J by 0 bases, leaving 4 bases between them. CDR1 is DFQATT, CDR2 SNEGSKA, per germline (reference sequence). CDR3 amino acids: CSAHMNTEAFF. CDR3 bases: TGCAGTGCTCACATGAACACTGAAGCTTTCTTT.

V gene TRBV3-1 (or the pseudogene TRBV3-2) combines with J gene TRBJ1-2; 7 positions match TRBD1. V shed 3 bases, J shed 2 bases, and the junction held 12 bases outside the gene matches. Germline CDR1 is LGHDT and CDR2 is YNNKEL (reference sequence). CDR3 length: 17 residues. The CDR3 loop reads CASSHDSPQGRNYGYTF. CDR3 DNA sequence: TGTGCCAGCAGCCACGACTCACCACAGGGGCGCAACTATGGCTACACCTTC.

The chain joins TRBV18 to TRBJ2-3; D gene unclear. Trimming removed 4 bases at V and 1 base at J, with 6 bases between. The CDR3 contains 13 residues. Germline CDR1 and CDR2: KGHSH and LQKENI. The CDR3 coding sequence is TGTGCCAGCTCACTCCCGGGCACAGATACGCAGTATTTT. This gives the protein CASSLPGTDTQYF.

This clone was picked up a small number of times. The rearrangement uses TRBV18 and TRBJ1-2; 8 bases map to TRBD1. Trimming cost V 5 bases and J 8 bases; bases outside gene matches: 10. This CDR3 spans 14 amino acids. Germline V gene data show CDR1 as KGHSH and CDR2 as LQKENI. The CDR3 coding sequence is TGTGCCAGCTCAACCTCGACAGGGGTGGTCGGCTACACCTTC. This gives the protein CASSTSTGVVGYTF. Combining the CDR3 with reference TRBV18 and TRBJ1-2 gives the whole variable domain NAGVMQNPRHLVRRRGQEARLRCSPMKGHSHVYWYRQLPEEGLKFMVYLQKENIIDESGMPKERFSAEFPKEGPSILRIQQVVRGDSAAYFCASSTSTGVVGYTFGSGTRLTVV.

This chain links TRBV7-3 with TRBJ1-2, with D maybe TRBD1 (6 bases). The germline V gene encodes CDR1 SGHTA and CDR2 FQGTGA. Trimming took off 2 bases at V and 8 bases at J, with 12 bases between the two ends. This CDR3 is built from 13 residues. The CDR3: CASSLEIGGGYTF. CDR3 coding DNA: TGTGCCAGCAGCTTAGAGATAGGGGGAGGCTACACCTTC.

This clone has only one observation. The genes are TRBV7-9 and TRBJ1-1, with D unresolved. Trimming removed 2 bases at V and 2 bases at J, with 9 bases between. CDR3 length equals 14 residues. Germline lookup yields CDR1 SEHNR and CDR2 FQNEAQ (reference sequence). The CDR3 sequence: CASSLRRGNTEAFF. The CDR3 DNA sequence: TGTGCCAGCAGCTTAAGGCGGGGTAACACTGAAGCTTTCTTT.

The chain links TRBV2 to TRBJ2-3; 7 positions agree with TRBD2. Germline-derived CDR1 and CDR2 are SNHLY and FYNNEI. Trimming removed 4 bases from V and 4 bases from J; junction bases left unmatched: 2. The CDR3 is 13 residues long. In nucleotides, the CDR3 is TGTGCCAGCAGTGTGCGGGGGTCAGATACGCAGTATTTT. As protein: CASSVRGSDTQYF.

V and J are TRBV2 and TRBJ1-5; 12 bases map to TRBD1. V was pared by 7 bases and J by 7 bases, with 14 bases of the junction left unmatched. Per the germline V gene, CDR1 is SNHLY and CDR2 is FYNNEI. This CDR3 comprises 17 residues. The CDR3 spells CASKPRSGTGGEQPQHF. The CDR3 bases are TGTGCCAGCAAACCCCGTTCAGGGACAGGGGGCGAACAGCCCCAGCATTTT.

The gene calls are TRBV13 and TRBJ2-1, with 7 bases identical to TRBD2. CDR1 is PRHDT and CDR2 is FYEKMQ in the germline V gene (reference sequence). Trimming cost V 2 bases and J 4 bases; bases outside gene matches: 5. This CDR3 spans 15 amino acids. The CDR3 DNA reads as TGTGCCAGCAGCTTAAGTGGCGGGGGATACAATGAGCAGTTCTTC. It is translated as CASSLSGGGYNEQFF.

The CDR3 DNA reads TGTGCCAGCCTGTTATCGGGGGGCCGGGAGACCCAGTACTTC. It encodes CASLLSGGRETQYF. The rearrangement joins TRBV2 to TRBJ2-5; D perhaps matches TRBD2 (7 bases). The V end lost 8 bases, the J end lost 5 bases, and 18 bases lay between the germline ends. Germline-derived CDR1 and CDR2 are SNHLY and FYNNEI. The CDR3 contains 14 residues.

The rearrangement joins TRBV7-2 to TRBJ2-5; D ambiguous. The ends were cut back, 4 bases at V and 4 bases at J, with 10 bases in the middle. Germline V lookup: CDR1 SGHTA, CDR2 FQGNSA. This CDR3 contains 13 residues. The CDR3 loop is CASSSHRGETQYF. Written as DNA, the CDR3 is TGTGCCAGCAGCTCGCATAGAGGAGAGACCCAGTACTTC.

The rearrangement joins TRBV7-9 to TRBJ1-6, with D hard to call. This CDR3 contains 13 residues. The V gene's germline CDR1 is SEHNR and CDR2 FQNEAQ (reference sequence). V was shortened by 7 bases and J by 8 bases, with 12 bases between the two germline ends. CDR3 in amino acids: CASTKRSDSPLHF. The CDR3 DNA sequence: TGTGCCAGCACCAAACGTTCCGATTCACCCCTCCACTTT.

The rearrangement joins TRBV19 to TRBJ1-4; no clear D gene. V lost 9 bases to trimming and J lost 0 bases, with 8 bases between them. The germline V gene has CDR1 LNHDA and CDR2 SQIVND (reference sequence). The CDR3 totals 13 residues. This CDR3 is CASSRATNEKLFF. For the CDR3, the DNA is TGTGCCAGCTCCCGGGCAACTAATGAAAAACTGTTTTTT.

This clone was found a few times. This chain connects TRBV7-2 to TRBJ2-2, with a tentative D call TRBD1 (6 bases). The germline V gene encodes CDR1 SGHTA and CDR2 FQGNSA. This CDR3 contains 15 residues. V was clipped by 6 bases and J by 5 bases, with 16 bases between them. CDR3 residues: CASRTSGTKTGELFF. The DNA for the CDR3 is TGTGCCAGCAGGACGTCCGGGACAAAGACCGGGGAGCTGTTTTTT.

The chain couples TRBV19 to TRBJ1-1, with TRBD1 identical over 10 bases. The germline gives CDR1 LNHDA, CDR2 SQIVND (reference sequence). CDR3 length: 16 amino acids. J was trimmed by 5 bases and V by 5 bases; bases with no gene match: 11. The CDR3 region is CASSATGGRLGTEAFF. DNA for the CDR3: TGTGCCAGTAGTGCGACAGGGGGCAGGTTGGGGACTGAAGCTTTCTTT.

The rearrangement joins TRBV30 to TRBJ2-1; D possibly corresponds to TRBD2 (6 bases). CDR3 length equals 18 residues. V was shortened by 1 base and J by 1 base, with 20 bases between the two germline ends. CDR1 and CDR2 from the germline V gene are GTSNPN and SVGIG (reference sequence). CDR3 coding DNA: TGTGCCTGGAGTGGGACTCCTCTAACGGGGGTATCCTACAATGAGCAGTTCTTC. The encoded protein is CAWSGTPLTGVSYNEQFF.

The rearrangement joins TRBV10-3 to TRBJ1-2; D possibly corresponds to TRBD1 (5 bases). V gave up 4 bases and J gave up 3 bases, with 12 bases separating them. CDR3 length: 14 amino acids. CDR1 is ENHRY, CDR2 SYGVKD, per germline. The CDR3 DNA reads TGTGCCATCAGTGCCTTAGACAGCTACTATGGCTACACCTTC. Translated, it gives CAISALDSYYGYTF.

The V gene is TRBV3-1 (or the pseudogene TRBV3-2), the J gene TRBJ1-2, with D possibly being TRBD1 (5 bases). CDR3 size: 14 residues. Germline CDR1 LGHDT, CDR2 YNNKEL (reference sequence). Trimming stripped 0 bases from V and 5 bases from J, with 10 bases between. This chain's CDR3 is CASSQDVQGYGYTF. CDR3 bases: TGTGCCAGCAGCCAAGATGTCCAGGGTTATGGCTACACCTTC.

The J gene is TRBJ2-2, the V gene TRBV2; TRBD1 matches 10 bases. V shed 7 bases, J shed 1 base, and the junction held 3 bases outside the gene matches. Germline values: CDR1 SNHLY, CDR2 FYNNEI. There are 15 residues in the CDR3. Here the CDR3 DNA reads TGTGCCAGCATTCGGACAGGGGGGAACACCGGGGAGCTGTTTTTT. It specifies CASIRTGGNTGELFF.

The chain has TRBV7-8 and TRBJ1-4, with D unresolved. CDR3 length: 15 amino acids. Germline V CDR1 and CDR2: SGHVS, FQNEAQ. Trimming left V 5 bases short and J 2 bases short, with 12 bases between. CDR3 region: CASSPHMRTNEKLFF. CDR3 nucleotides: TGTGCCAGCAGCCCTCACATGAGGACTAATGAAAAACTGTTTTTT.